A single sample is the source of the 5 T cell receptor beta chains below, sequenced in a study of identical twins. TCRdb fed the 5' RACE reads into MiXCR, producing one record per CDR3 protein. The sample shows 300,000 to 400,000 distinct CDR3 sequences, about 10% of them seen only once. The sequenced sample was naive T cells sorted from blood. The receptors derive from a woman aged 45-65 years in good health.

This clonotype was seen a handful of times. This chain connects TRBV25-1 to TRBJ2-1; the match to TRBD2 covers 9 bases. The ends lost 5 bases at V and 8 bases at J; junction bases unmatched: 7. The CDR3 has 14 amino acids. Germline-derived CDR1 and CDR2 are MGHDK and SYGVNS. The DNA for the CDR3 is TGTGCCAGCAGTAACCTAGCGGGACTCGATGAGCAGTTCTTC. Protein sequence: CASSNLAGLDEQFF.

Many counts were recorded for this clonotype. V is TRBV5-1 and J is TRBJ2-3, with 7 bases matching TRBD2. Trimming removed 0 bases from V and 5 bases from J; junction bases left unmatched: 12. Germline V gives CDR1 SGHRS, CDR2 YFSETQ. This CDR3 is built from 17 residues. The CDR3 DNA reads as TGCGCCAGCAGCTTGGGACTAGCAGGTTTGATTGGAGATACGCAGTATTTT. Residues: CASSLGLAGLIGDTQYF.

There are a few counts of this clonotype. This chain joins TRBV5-1 and TRBJ2-2, with TRBD1 as a possible D gene (6 bases). Germline CDR1 reads SGHRS; CDR2 reads YFSETQ. V lost 0 bases and J lost 4, with 13 bases in between. The CDR3 is 16 amino acids. This chain's CDR3 is CASSLAVRGGTGELFF. DNA of the CDR3: TGCGCCAGCAGCTTGGCCGTCAGGGGCGGCACCGGGGAGCTGTTTTTT.

This clonotype has a handful of counts. A junction end diverges from the germline sequence, so it may reflect a read error. This chain joins TRBV20-1 and TRBJ2-1, with D possibly TRBD2 on 5 matching bases. The CDR3 is 13 residues long. CDR1 and CDR2 (germline): DFQATT, SNEGSKA (reference sequence). The CDR3 protein is CSAPIAGGNERFF. CDR3 coding DNA: TGCAGTGCTCCTATCGCAGGAGGCAATGAGCGGTTCTTC.

In this sample, this clonotype turned up many times. This chain joins TRBV27 and TRBJ2-7, with D perhaps matching TRBD1 (6 bases). Trimming removed 5 bases from V and 2 bases from J, with 16 bases in between. CDR3 length: 15 amino acids. Germline CDR1 is MNHEY and CDR2 is SMNVEV (reference sequence). CDR3 region: CASSQGLDPPYEQYF. CDR3 DNA sequence: TGTGCCAGCAGTCAGGGGCTTGATCCCCCCTACGAGCAGTACTTC.